Listed below are T cell receptor beta chains from one sample, sequenced in a study of identical twins. Using its own MiXCR run on the 5' RACE reads, TCRdb lists one record per CDR3 protein. This table holds about 660,000 distinct CDR3 sequences, roughly 8% found once. The same specimen was also included in a second study, on yellow fever vaccine responses in identical twins.

Sequencing was performed on PBMCs. The receptors stem from a woman between 18 and 29 years old in good health. CDR3s include the opening cysteine and the closing phenylalanine or tryptophan. D genes are given only for firm matches. Size is omitted from some rows. Given values are once, few, many or a class for expanded clones.

D gene	V gene	clone size	J gene	CDR3 DNA	CDR3 protein
TRBD2	TRBV3-1	NA	TRBJ2-5	TGTGCCAGCAGCCCAAGCGGGACTAGCGGGAGAGAGACCCAGTACTTC	CASSPSGTSGRETQYF
NA	TRBV3-1	many	TRBJ1-2	TGTGCCAGCAGCCAAGACCCTGCAACTAACTATGGCTACACCTTC	CASSQDPATNYGYTF
TRBD1	TRBV28	once	TRBJ2-1	TGTGCCAGCAGTCAGCCGGGACAGGGGGTAAATGAGCAGTTCTTC	CASSQPGQGVNEQFF
NA	TRBV6-5	many	TRBJ1-1	TGTGCCAGCGGTTCGGGCACTGAAGCTTTCTTT	CASGSGTEAFF
NA	TRBV4-3	many	TRBJ2-6	TGCGCCAGCAGCCAGGGTACGTCTGGGACTGGGGCCAACGTCCTGACTTTC	CASSQGTSGTGANVLTF
TRBD2	TRBV4-1	few	TRBJ2-5	TGCGCCAGCAGCCAAGACCCTAGCGGGGGATGGTCTGGGGAGACCCAGTACTTC	CASSQDPSGGWSGETQYF
NA	TRBV10-2	NA	TRBJ2-2	TGCGCCAGCAGTGAGTCTCGGTCCCCCGGGGAGCTGTTTTTT	CASSESRSPGELFF
TRBD2	TRBV7-2	NA	TRBJ2-2	TGTGCCAGCAGCGCTTGGACTAGCGTCAAAAACACCGGGGAGCTGTTTTTT	CASSAWTSVKNTGELFF
NA	TRBV7-9	many	TRBJ2-7	TGTGCCAGCAGTTTATCCGACGAGCAGTACTTC	CASSLSDEQYF
NA	TRBV28	many	TRBJ2-5	TGTGCCAGCAGCTTCGTGGACGGCCAAGAGACCCAGTACTTC	CASSFVDGQETQYF
NA	TRBV4-1	NA	TRBJ2-7	TGCGCCAGCAGCCAAGGGTTGAACAACCCGTACGAGCAGTACTTC	CASSQGLNNPYEQYF
NA	TRBV27	NA	TRBJ2-7	TGTGCCAGCAGTAACGAGCAGTACTTC	CASSNEQYF
TRBD1	TRBV19	NA	TRBJ2-7	TGTGCCAGTGATACAGGGGGCACCTCCTCCTACGAGCAGTACTTC	CASDTGGTSSYEQYF
NA	TRBV7-2	many	TRBJ2-3	TGTGCCAGCAGCTATCGTGATTCGGATACGCAGTATTTT	CASSYRDSDTQYF
NA	TRBV2	many	TRBJ2-1	TGTGCCAGCCCCTCCCTCAATGAGCAGTTCTTC	CASPSLNEQFF
NA	TRBV7-2	NA	TRBJ2-2	TGTGCCAGCAGCTTAAGGGCAGTCCTCGGGGAGCTGTTTTTT	CASSLRAVLGELFF
TRBD2	TRBV19	few	TRBJ2-3	TGTGCCAGTAGTCCTCCGGGACTAGTGATGGATACGCAGTATTTT	CASSPPGLVMDTQYF
NA	TRBV5-1	many	TRBJ1-5	TGCGCCAGCAGCTTGGAAGGGTTTCAGCCCCAGCATTTT	CASSLEGFQPQHF
NA	TRBV12-5	NA	TRBJ2-7	TGTGCTAGTGGTTTCGACACGTACTACGAGCAGTACTTC	CASGFDTYYEQYF
TRBD2	TRBV7-2	many	TRBJ2-7	TGTGCCAGCAGCTTAGGGACTAGCGGGAGCTACGAGCAGTACTTC	CASSLGTSGSYEQYF
TRBD1	TRBV2	many	TRBJ2-7	TGTGCCAGCATCCGAGGGACAGGGGGATCCTACGAGCAGTACTTC	CASIRGTGGSYEQYF
NA	TRBV14	few	TRBJ2-1	TGTGCCAGCAGCCAAGTTAGGAGCTCGAGCTCCTACAATGAGCAGTTCTTC	CASSQVRSSSSYNEQFF
NA	TRBV7-2	few	TRBJ2-1	TGTGCCAGCAGCCCCCGGGACTGGGGCAATGAGCAGTTCTTC	CASSPRDWGNEQFF
NA	TRBV7-9	few	TRBJ2-7	TGTGCCAGCAGCCGCCCGGACCATCCCTACGAGCAGTACTTC	CASSRPDHPYEQYF
TRBD2	TRBV6-2/TRBV6-3	few	TRBJ2-1	TGTGCCAGCAGTTACCAGGGGCTAGCGGGAGGGAGCTCCTACAATGAGCAGTTCTTC	CASSYQGLAGGSSYNEQFF
TRBD1	TRBV5-1	NA	TRBJ1-1	TGCGCCAGCAGCTTGGACAGGGGGCATGAAGCTTTCTTT	CASSLDRGHEAFF
NA	TRBV5-1	few	TRBJ2-4	TGCGCCAGCAGCTTCGGGGGAACCAAAAACATTCAGTACTTC	CASSFGGTKNIQYF
TRBD1	TRBV19	NA	TRBJ2-1	TGTGCCAGTAACCCTGGGACAGGATCCTACAATGAGCAGTTCTTC	CASNPGTGSYNEQFF
NA	TRBV18	many	TRBJ2-1	TGTGCCAGCTCACCCCCAGGGGCTGGGGAGCAGTTCTTC	CASSPPGAGEQFF
TRBD2	TRBV6-4	NA	TRBJ2-2	TGTGCCAGCAGTGTTAGGCCACTAGCGGGGGCGAACACCGGGGAGCTGTTTTTT	CASSVRPLAGANTGELFF
NA	TRBV14	once	TRBJ2-3	TGTGCCAGCAGTCGCCCCGGGACGCCAGATACGCAGTATTTT	CASSRPGTPDTQYF
TRBD2	TRBV4-1	NA	TRBJ2-2	TGCGCCAGCAGCCCTGCTAGCGGGAGTTCATCCGGGGAGCTGTTTTTT	CASSPASGSSSGELFF
NA	TRBV3-1	NA	TRBJ2-6	TGTGCCAGCAGCAAGGAGGACACCAGCTCTGGGGCCAACGTCCTGACTTTC	CASSKEDTSSGANVLTF
NA	TRBV11-2	NA	TRBJ2-5	TGTGCCAGCAGCTTACTATCGGCCAGGGACCTGTACCAAGAGACCCAGTACTTC	CASSLLSARDLYQETQYF
NA	TRBV5-1	few	TRBJ2-5	TGCGCCAGCAGCCCCGAAGGAGCGGTACAAGAGACCCAGTACTTC	CASSPEGAVQETQYF
TRBD2	TRBV24-1	few	TRBJ2-2	TGTGCCACCAGTGATTTTCAGCGGGAGGGCCTAAAGCTGTTTTTT	CATSDFQREGLKLFF
TRBD1	TRBV3-1	few	TRBJ2-1	TGTGCCAGCATCACCGGGACAGTCTACAATGAGCAGTTCTTC	CASITGTVYNEQFF
NA	TRBV7-6	many	TRBJ2-2	TGTGCCAGCAGCGTGGGTCCTTACACCGGGGAGCTGTTTTTT	CASSVGPYTGELFF
NA	TRBV12-3/TRBV12-4	few	TRBJ1-5	TGTGCCAGCAGTTTCGAGGGAATGGGCAATCAGCCCCAGCATTTT	CASSFEGMGNQPQHF
NA	TRBV7-2	NA	TRBJ2-1	TGTGCCAGCAGCTTAGATACGGTCTACAATGAGCAGTTCTTC	CASSLDTVYNEQFF
NA	TRBV6-5	NA	TRBJ2-7	TGTGCCAGCGGTTATCTTAGCTCCTACGAGCAGTACTTC	CASGYLSSYEQYF
NA	TRBV7-2	NA	TRBJ2-1	TGTGCCAGCAGACCAGGGGGCGGGAGGGCCTACAATGAGCAGTTCTTC	CASRPGGGRAYNEQFF
TRBD2	TRBV29-1	few	TRBJ2-1	TGCAGCCTTGAGTCCGGGGGGGCCAATGAGCAGTTCTTC	CSLESGGANEQFF
NA	TRBV5-1	NA	TRBJ2-5	TGCGCCAGCAGCTTGGTCGGGGTCAACCAAGAGACCCAGTACTTC	CASSLVGVNQETQYF
NA	TRBV5-6	NA	TRBJ2-2	TGTGCCAGCAGCTTTTACACCGGCAACACCGGGGAGCTGTTTTTT	CASSFYTGNTGELFF
NA	TRBV12-3/TRBV12-4	few	TRBJ1-4	TGTGCCAGCAGGCCGGGGTTTAATGAAAAACTGTTTTTT	CASRPGFNEKLFF
NA	TRBV5-1	NA	TRBJ2-3	TGCGCCAGCAGCTTGTTCGATAATCGGCCAGATACGCAGTATTTT	CASSLFDNRPDTQYF
TRBD1	TRBV7-9	NA	TRBJ2-7	TGTACCAGCACCCCCGGGACAGACTCCTACGAGCAGTACTTC	CTSTPGTDSYEQYF
NA	TRBV6-2/TRBV6-3	NA	TRBJ2-1	TGTGCCAGCCAAATGGACAGCTACAATGAGCAGTTCTTC	CASQMDSYNEQFF
NA	TRBV11-2	many	TRBJ2-1	TGTGCCAGCAGTTTAGTAAGGGGGAATGAGCAGTTCTTC	CASSLVRGNEQFF
TRBD1	TRBV7-2	many	TRBJ2-3	TGCGCCAGCAGCTTGGAAGGGGGCAGGACAGATACGCAGTATTTT	CASSLEGGRTDTQYF
NA	TRBV6-6	few	TRBJ2-1	TGTGCCAGCAGTTATAGATCCGGTGAGCAGTTCTTC	CASSYRSGEQFF
TRBD2	TRBV29-1	few	TRBJ2-1	TGCAGCGTTCCCGCGGGAGGCCATGAGCAGTTCTTC	CSVPAGGHEQFF
NA	TRBV9	few	TRBJ1-4	TGTGCCAGCAGCGACCGGGACCGCCATGAAAAACTGTTTTTT	CASSDRDRHEKLFF
TRBD2	TRBV24-1	NA	TRBJ2-3	TGTGCCACCACTCCCAGCGGGACGACCACAGATACGCAGTATTTT	CATTPSGTTTDTQYF
NA	TRBV20-1	many	TRBJ2-5	TGCAGTGCTAGTTGGCGGGAAGAGACCCAGTACTTC	CSASWREETQYF
NA	TRBV9	NA	TRBJ2-2	TGTGCCAGCAGCGTGAACAGGGTTCGAAGCACCGGGGAGCTGTTTTTT	CASSVNRVRSTGELFF
NA	TRBV6-5	NA	TRBJ1-5	TGTGCCAGCAGTTACCCGACGGGGCCGCCTTATAGCAATCAGCCCCAGCATTTT	CASSYPTGPPYSNQPQHF